This record concerns one TCR beta chain sequence. This sample was taken from a study of blood T cell repertoires in COVID-19. Overall study: The origin of the acute and convalescent COVID-19 samples was the United States, Italy and Spain. The analysed material was cDNA or gDNA that came from T cells, B-cell-depleted T cells, or PBMCs.

Original analysis: The assay estimated nucleated cells by amplifying reference gene primers. TCRdb keeps only in-frame clones here, not all; method: immunoSEQ multiplex PCR. That table is the source of V, J and clone size, and D and trimming were worked out from the DNA. The sample has 130,000 to 150,000 clones, approximately 80% seen once. Germline V gene sequence: CDR1 LGHNA, CDR2 YSLEER. Unmatched junction bases numbered 9, after V lost 2 bases and J lost 4 bases. There are 17 residues in the CDR3. V usage is TRBV4-3 and J usage is TRBJ1-4; 8 bases line up with TRBD1. The sample taken for sequencing was peripheral blood. This receptor was obtained from a man aged 65 to 85 who had recovered from COVID-19. CDR3 DNA sequence: TGCGCCAGCAGCCAACCGATCAGGGGGCCTAGTAATGAAAAACTGTTTTTT. Protein product: CASSQPIRGPSNEKLFF.